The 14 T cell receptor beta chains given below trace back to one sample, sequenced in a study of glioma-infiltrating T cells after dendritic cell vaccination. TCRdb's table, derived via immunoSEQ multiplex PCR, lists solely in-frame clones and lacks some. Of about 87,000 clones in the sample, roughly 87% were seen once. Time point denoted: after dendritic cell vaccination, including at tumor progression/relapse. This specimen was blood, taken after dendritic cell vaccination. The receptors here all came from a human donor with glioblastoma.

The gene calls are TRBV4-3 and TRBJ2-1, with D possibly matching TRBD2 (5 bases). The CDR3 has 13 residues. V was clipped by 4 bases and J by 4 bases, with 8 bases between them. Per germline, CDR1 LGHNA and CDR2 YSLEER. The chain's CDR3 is CASSPGLYNEQFF. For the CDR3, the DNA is TGCGCCAGCAGCCCAGGACTTTACAATGAGCAGTTCTTC.

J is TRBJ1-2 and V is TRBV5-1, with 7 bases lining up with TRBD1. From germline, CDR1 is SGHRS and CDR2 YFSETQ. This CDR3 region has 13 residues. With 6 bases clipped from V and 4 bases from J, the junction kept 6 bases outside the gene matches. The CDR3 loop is CASKRDSSYGYTF. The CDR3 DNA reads TGCGCCAGCAAACGGGACAGCTCCTATGGCTACACCTTC. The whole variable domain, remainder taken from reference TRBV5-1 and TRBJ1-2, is KAGVTQTPRYLIKTRGQQVTLSCSPISGHRSVSWYQQTPGQGLQFLFEYFSETQRNKGNFPGRFSGRQFSNSRSEMNVSTLELGDSALYLCASKRDSSYGYTFGSGTRLTVV.

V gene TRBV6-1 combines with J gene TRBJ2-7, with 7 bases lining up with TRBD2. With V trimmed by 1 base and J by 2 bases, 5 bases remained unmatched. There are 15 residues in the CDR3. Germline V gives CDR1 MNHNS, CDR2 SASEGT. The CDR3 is CASSEEQGRAYEQYF. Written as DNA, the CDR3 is TGTGCCAGCAGTGAAGAGCAAGGGAGGGCCTACGAGCAGTACTTC.

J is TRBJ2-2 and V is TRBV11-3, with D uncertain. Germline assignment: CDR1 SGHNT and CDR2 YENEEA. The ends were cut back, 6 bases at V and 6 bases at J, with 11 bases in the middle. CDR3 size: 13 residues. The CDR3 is CASSLTQAGELFF. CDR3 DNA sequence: TGTGCCAGCAGTCTCACTCAGGCCGGGGAGCTGTTTTTT.

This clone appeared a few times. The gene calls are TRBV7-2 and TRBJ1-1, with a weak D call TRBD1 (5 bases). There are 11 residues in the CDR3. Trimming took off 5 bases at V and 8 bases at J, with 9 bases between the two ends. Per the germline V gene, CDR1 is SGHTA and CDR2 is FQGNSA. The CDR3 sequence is CASSIYREAFF. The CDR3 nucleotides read TGTGCCAGCAGCATATACAGGGAAGCTTTCTTT. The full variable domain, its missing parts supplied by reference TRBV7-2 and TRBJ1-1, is GAGVSQSPSNKVTEKGKDVELRCDPISGHTALYWYRQSLGQGLEFLIYFQGNSAPDKSGLPSDRFSAERTGGSVSTLTIQRTQQEDSAVYLCASSIYREAFFGQGTRLTVV.

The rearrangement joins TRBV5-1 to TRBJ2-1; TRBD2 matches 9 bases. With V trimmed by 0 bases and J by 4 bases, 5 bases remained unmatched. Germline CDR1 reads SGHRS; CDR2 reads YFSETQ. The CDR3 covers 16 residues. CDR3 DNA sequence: TGCGCCAGCAGCTTGGTTCCTAGCGGGGAATACAATGAGCAGTTCTTC. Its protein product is CASSLVPSGEYNEQFF.

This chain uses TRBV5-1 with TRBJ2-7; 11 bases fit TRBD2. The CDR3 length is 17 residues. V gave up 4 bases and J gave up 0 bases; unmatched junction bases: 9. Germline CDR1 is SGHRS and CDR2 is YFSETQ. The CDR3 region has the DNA TGCGCCAGCAGCCTTAGCGGGGGGGTTTTCAGCTCCTACGAGCAGTACTTC. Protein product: CASSLSGGVFSSYEQYF.

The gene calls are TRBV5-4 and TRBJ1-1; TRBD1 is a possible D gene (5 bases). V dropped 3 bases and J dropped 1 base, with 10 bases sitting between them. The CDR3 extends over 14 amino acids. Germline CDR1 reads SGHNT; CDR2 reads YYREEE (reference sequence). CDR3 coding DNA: TGTGCCAGCAGCTCCGACAGAAGGAACACTGAAGCTTTCTTT. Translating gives CASSSDRRNTEAFF.

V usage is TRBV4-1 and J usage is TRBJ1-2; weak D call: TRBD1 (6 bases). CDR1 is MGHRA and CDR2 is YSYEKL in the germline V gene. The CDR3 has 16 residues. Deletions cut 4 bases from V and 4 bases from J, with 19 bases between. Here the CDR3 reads CASSRNAGVEGYGYTF. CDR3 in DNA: TGCGCCAGCAGCCGAAACGCAGGGGTAGAAGGCTATGGCTACACCTTC.

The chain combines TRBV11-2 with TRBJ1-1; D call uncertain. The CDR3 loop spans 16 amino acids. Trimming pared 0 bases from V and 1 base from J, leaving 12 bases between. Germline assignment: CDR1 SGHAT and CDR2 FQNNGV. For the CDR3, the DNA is TGTGCCAGCAGCTTAGATGCGTTTTTAGAGAACACTGAAGCTTTCTTT. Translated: CASSLDAFLENTEAFF. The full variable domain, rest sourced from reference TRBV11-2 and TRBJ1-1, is EAGVAQSPRYKIIEKRQSVAFWCNPISGHATLYWYQQILGQGPKLLIQFQNNGVVDDSQLPKDRFSAERLKGVDSTLKIQPAKLEDSAVYLCASSLDAFLENTEAFFGQGTRLTVV.

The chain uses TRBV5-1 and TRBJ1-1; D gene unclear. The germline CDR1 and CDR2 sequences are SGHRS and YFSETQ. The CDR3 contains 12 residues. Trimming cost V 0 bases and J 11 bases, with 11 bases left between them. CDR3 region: CASSLDGWVAFF. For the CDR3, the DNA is TGCGCCAGCAGCTTGGACGGGTGGGTTGCTTTCTTT.

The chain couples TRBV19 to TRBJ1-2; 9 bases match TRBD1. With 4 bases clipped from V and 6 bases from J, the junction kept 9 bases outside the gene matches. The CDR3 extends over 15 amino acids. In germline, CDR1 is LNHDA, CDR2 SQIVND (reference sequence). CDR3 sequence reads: CASSTNRDRVHGYTF. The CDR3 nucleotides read TGTGCCAGTAGTACTAACCGGGACAGGGTTCATGGCTACACCTTC.

The CDR3 DNA is TGTGCCAGCAGCCCCCAGACAGGGACCACCGGGGAGCTGTTTTTT. It specifies CASSPQTGTTGELFF. The chain joins TRBV7-3 to TRBJ2-2, with 7 bases that match TRBD1. The CDR3 is 15 amino acids. CDR1 is SGHTA and CDR2 is FQGTGA in the germline V gene. J was trimmed by 4 bases and V by 5 bases; bases with no gene match: 7. Full variable domain (remainder filled in from reference TRBV7-3 and TRBJ2-2): GAGVSQTPSNKVTEKGKYVELRCDPISGHTALYWYRQSLGQGPEFLIYFQGTGAADDSGLPNDRFFAVRPEGSVSTLKIQRTERGDSAVYLCASSPQTGTTGELFFGEGSRLTVL.

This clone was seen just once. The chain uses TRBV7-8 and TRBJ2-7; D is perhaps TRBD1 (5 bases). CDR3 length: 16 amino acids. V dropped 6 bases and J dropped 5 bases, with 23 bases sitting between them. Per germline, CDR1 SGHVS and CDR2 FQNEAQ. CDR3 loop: CASSPRVSGPPHEQYF. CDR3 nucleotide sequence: TGTGCCAGCAGTCCCAGGGTGTCGGGTCCCCCCCACGAGCAGTACTTC.